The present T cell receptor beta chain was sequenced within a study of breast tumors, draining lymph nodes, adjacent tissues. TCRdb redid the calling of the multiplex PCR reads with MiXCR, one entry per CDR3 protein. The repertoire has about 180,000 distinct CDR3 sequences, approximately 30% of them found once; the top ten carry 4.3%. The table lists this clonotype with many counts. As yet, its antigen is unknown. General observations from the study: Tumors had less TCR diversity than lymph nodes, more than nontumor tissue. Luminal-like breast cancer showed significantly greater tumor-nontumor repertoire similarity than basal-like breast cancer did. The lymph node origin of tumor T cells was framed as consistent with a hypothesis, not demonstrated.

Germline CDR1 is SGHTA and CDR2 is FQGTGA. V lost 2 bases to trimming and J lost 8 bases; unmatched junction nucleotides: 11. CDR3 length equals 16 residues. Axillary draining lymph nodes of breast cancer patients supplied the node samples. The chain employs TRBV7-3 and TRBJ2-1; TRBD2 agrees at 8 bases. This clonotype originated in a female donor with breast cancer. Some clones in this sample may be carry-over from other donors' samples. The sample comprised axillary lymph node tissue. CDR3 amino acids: CASSLGLGGAGDEQFF. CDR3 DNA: TGTGCCAGCAGCTTAGGTCTCGGGGGGGCCGGAGATGAGCAGTTCTTC.